The 24 T cell receptor beta chains reported below all come from one sample, sequenced in a study of Graves' ophthalmopathy and Graves' hyperthyroidism. The TCR beta CDR3 regions underwent amplification from RNA transcripts. A first-round RT-PCR used HTBI primers, followed by a second-round multiplex PCR. TCRdb reprocessed the multiplex PCR reads via MiXCR and lists one record per CDR3 protein. The table lists roughly 500,000 distinct CDR3 sequences, around 14% of them singletons. The specimen was blood. These receptors were taken from a woman under 40 with Graves' ophthalmopathy.

Ten or more counts support this clonotype. The chain couples TRBV27 to TRBJ2-7; TRBD2 aligns across 7 bases. CDR3 length: 12 amino acids. The junction had 5 bases not matched to a gene; V was cut back by 5 bases and J by 7 bases. The V gene's germline CDR1 is MNHEY and CDR2 SMNVEV (reference sequence). CDR3 DNA: TGTGCCAGCAGTCGGACTAGAGGGGAGCAGTACTTC. Translating gives CASSRTRGEQYF.

This clonotype was counted at least ten times. The V gene is TRBV15, the J gene TRBJ1-2; D remains unclear. There are 14 residues in the CDR3. Trimming removed 0 bases at V and 4 bases at J, with 9 bases between. The germline V gene has CDR1 LNHNV and CDR2 YYDKDF (reference sequence). CDR3 DNA: TGTGCCACCAGCAGAGAAGCTACTGGCTATGGCTACACCTTC. Protein: CATSREATGYGYTF.

This rearrangement joins TRBV19 to TRBJ1-1; D is undetermined. Germline V CDR1 and CDR2: LNHDA, SQIVND (reference sequence). V was pared by 3 bases and J by 4 bases, with 9 bases between. CDR3 size: 13 residues. The CDR3 loop is CASSISELTEAFF. DNA for the CDR3: TGTGCCAGTAGTATCTCAGAACTCACTGAAGCTTTCTTT.

This clonotype appeared many times. A junction end diverges from the germline sequence, so it may reflect a read error. The chain joins TRBV27 to TRBJ2-5; no definite D call. Per germline, CDR1 MNHEY and CDR2 SMNVEV (reference sequence). There are 11 residues in the CDR3. CDR3 protein: CASSFQEAQYF. Here the CDR3 DNA reads TGTGCCAGCAGTTTCCAAGAGGCCCAGTACTTC.

The gene calls are TRBV18 and TRBJ1-2; tentative D call: TRBD1 (6 bases). The germline CDR1 and CDR2 sequences are KGHSH and LQKENI. Trimming cost V 3 bases and J 4 bases, with 15 bases left between them. The CDR3 is 15 residues long. The CDR3 coding sequence is TGTGCCAGCTCACCCCTAGCCGGGGGCGCCTATGGCTACACCTTC. Its translation is CASSPLAGGAYGYTF.

This clonotype showed up just a few times. Possible read error: a much larger clone is one base away. The CDR3 loop is CASRPPVRGGELFF. In nucleotides, the CDR3 is TGTGCCAGCAGACCACCAGTCCGAGGCGGGGAGCTGTTTTTT. The V call is TRBV6-1, the J call TRBJ2-2, with D hard to call. Germline CDR1 is MNHNS and CDR2 is SASEGT. The CDR3 has 14 amino acids. The V gene lost 6 bases and the J gene lost 7 bases, with 15 bases spanning the gap.

This clonotype was detected many times. The chain joins TRBV6-1 to TRBJ1-5; TRBD1 aligns across 11 bases. The V and J ends lost 6 bases and 8 bases, in that order; junction bases with no gene match: 9. The CDR3 runs 15 residues. From germline, CDR1 is MNHNS and CDR2 SASEGT. CDR3 residues: CASREDRGQRKPQHF. For the CDR3, the DNA is TGTGCCAGCAGGGAGGACAGGGGGCAGCGTAAGCCCCAGCATTTT.

The CDR3 loop reads CASGWGPDGTQYF. The CDR3 DNA reads as TGTGCCAGCGGTTGGGGCCCGGACGGGACCCAGTACTTC. The chain couples TRBV6-2 or TRBV6-3 to TRBJ2-5; perhaps TRBD1 as D (5 bases). The CDR3 extends over 13 amino acids. With 8 bases removed from V and 7 bases from J, the gap between germline ends came to 17 bases. The germline CDR1 and CDR2 sequences are MNHEY and SVGEGT.

Many counts were recorded for this clonotype. The V call is TRBV6-1, the J call TRBJ1-2; no firm D call. Trimming left V 7 bases short and J 0 bases short, with 15 bases between. Germline CDR1 and CDR2: MNHNS and SASEGT. CDR3 size: 15 residues. The CDR3, as DNA: TGTGCCAGCAAAGTCGGCGGCAGAACTAACTATGGCTACACCTTC. Its protein is CASKVGGRTNYGYTF.

Many counts were recorded for this clonotype. V usage is TRBV6-2 or TRBV6-3 and J usage is TRBJ2-2; no firm D call. Germline CDR1 MNHEY, CDR2 SVGEGT. Trimming removed 3 bases at V and 5 bases at J, with 10 bases between. The CDR3 covers 14 residues. DNA of the CDR3: TGTGCCAGCAGTTATTTGACCACTACCGGGGAGCTGTTTTTT. Translating gives CASSYLTTTGELFF.

This clonotype has ten or more counts. CDR3 sequence reads: CASRHEQGAYGYTF. Written as DNA, the CDR3 is TGTGCCAGCAGGCACGAACAGGGCGCCTATGGCTACACCTTC. V and J are TRBV4-2 and TRBJ1-2, with D possibly being TRBD1 (6 bases). This CDR3 has 14 residues. V lost 6 bases and J 4 bases, leaving 15 bases between the germline ends. Germline CDR1 and CDR2: LGHNA and YNFKEQ.

This clonotype has at least ten counts. The gene calls are TRBV27 and TRBJ2-7; D not certain. Trimming took off 3 bases at V and 1 base at J, with 10 bases between the two ends. The CDR3 is 14 residues long. The germline V gene has CDR1 MNHEY and CDR2 SMNVEV (reference sequence). DNA for the CDR3: TGTGCCAGCAGTTTCGCGGACGGTTCCTACGAGCAGTACTTC. Translated, it gives CASSFADGSYEQYF.

The table lists this clonotype with many counts. The CDR3 DNA sequence: TGTGCCAGCAGATCGAACAGGGAAAGTGATCAGCCCCAGCATTTT. Its protein product is CASRSNRESDQPQHF. The V call is TRBV27, the J call TRBJ1-5; a weak D match, TRBD1 (6 bases). The CDR3 spans 15 residues. Germline CDR1 MNHEY, CDR2 SMNVEV (reference sequence). The ends were cut back, 6 bases at V and 5 bases at J, with 17 bases in the middle.

There are many counts of this clonotype. J is TRBJ1-2 and V is TRBV5-1, with no clear D. Germline V gene lookup returns CDR1 SGHRS and CDR2 YFSETQ. The CDR3 sequence is 14 residues long. Trimming shortened V by 3 bases and J by 3 bases, and 12 bases separated the two germline ends. The CDR3 spells CASSYTGRYYGYTF. The CDR3 DNA follows: TGCGCCAGCAGCTATACGGGCAGATACTATGGCTACACCTTC.

The sample holds many counts of this clonotype. V is TRBV27 and J is TRBJ1-1; D remains unclear. Trimming stripped 6 bases from V and 0 bases from J, with 8 bases between. The CDR3 sequence is 13 residues long. Germline V gene sequence: CDR1 MNHEY, CDR2 SMNVEV (reference sequence). This CDR3 is CASSFRLNTEAFF. The DNA of the CDR3 is TGTGCCAGCAGCTTTAGGTTGAACACTGAAGCTTTCTTT.

This clonotype was counted many times. The chain joins TRBV13 to TRBJ1-1; perhaps TRBD1 as D (5 bases). The CDR3 loop spans 16 amino acids. The germline gives CDR1 PRHDT, CDR2 FYEKMQ (reference sequence). V was cut by 0 bases and J by 4 bases, with 15 bases left in between. For the CDR3, the DNA is TGTGCCAGCAGCTTAGGCCCGAGGGGCGCAGCCACTGAAGCTTTCTTT. It encodes CASSLGPRGAATEAFF.

This clonotype was found many times. The V and J genes are TRBV30 and TRBJ2-7; TRBD1 matches at 9 bases. Germline V gives CDR1 GTSNPN, CDR2 SVGIG (reference sequence). The junction had 6 bases not matched to a gene; V was cut back by 0 bases and J by 3 bases. This CDR3 has 15 amino acids. CDR3 amino acids: CAWSVPGTGIYEQYF. The CDR3 DNA reads as TGTGCCTGGAGTGTACCCGGGACAGGGATCTACGAGCAGTACTTC.

This clonotype was detected many times. The V gene is TRBV12-3 or TRBV12-4, the J gene TRBJ1-2; D is undetermined. The germline V and J ends were trimmed by 2 bases and 3 bases, with 7 bases remaining between them. The CDR3 spans 13 residues. The CDR3 DNA reads as TGTGCCAGCAGTTTAACCAGAGACTATGGCTACACCTTC. This encodes CASSLTRDYGYTF.

This clonotype was seen at least ten times. This rearrangement joins TRBV20-1 to TRBJ1-1; D unclear. V was clipped by 1 base and J by 11 bases, with 20 bases between them. Germline V CDR1 and CDR2: DFQATT, SNEGSKA (reference sequence). CDR3 length equals 14 residues. The CDR3 DNA follows: TGCAGTGCTAGAGCCCTCTTCCCAGAGATCCAGGCTTTCTTT. Encoded protein: CSARALFPEIQAFF.

A remark on this clonotype: The junction departs from germline at one end; a sequencing error may be responsible. CDR3 nucleotides: TGTGCCAGCAGCGCCCGGGTCAGACCCTACGATCAGTACTTC. Its protein is CASSARVRPYDQYF. The chain combines TRBV13 with TRBJ2-7, with D uncertain. The CDR3 contains 14 residues. The germline V gene has CDR1 PRHDT and CDR2 FYEKMQ (reference sequence).

This clonotype was recorded many times. This chain connects TRBV6-5 to TRBJ2-6; tentative D call: TRBD2 (6 bases). Per the germline V gene, CDR1 is MNHEY and CDR2 is SVGAGI. The CDR3 is 15 amino acids. V was pared by 6 bases and J by 0 bases, with 9 bases between. The CDR3 sequence is CASRGTFSGANVLTF. The CDR3 nucleotides are TGTGCCAGCAGGGGGACTTTCTCTGGGGCCAACGTCCTGACTTTC.

This clonotype was observed many times. This chain links TRBV6-5 with TRBJ1-1, with no clear D. Germline V CDR1 and CDR2: MNHEY, SVGAGI. V was pared by 0 bases and J by 0 bases, with 8 bases between. The CDR3 is made up of 15 amino acids. CDR3 coding DNA: TGTGCCAGCAGTTACTCGAACAGAATGAACACTGAAGCTTTCTTT. It encodes CASSYSNRMNTEAFF.

This clonotype was recorded a few times. The chain couples TRBV4-1 to TRBJ1-6; tentative D call: TRBD1 (5 bases). In germline, CDR1 is MGHRA, CDR2 YSYEKL. Trimming took 0 bases from V and 9 from J, leaving 18 bases between them. The CDR3 has 17 residues. DNA of the CDR3: TGCGCCAGCAGCCAAGATCCCCTGAAGGGGCTTAGTTCACCCCTCCACTTT. It encodes CASSQDPLKGLSSPLHF.

This clonotype was observed at least ten times. J is TRBJ1-1 and V is TRBV19, with D possibly being TRBD1 (6 bases). The CDR3 loop spans 12 amino acids. Germline lookup yields CDR1 LNHDA and CDR2 SQIVND (reference sequence). V was cut by 7 bases and J by 3 bases, with 9 bases left in between. Written as DNA, the CDR3 is TGTGCCAGTACCGGACAGCACACTGAAGCTTTCTTT. It translates to CASTGQHTEAFF.